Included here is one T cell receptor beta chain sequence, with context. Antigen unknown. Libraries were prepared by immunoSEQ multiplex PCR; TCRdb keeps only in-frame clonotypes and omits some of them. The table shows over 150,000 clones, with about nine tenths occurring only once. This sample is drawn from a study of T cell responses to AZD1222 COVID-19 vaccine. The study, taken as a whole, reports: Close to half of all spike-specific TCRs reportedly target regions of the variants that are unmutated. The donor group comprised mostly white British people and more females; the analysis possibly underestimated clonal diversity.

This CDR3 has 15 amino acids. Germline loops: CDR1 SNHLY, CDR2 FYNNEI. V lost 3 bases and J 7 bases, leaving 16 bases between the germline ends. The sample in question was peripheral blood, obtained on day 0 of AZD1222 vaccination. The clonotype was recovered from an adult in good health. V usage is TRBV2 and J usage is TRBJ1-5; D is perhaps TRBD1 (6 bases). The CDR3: CASSEATGLDQPQHF. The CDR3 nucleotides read TGTGCCAGCAGTGAGGCAACAGGGCTTGACCAGCCCCAGCATTTT.